A single sample gave rise to the 14 T cell receptor beta chains below, sequenced in a study of neoadjuvant anti-PD-1 for oral cavity cancer. Using immunoSEQ multiplex PCR, the repertoire was profiled, and TCRdb retains in-frame clones only, with some absent. The table has about 12,000 clones, around 71% seen once. Described time point: after neoadjuvant nivolumab, at surgical resection. Specimen: PBMCs, collected after nivolumab (anti-PD-1) treatment. Source of these receptors: a person aged 35 to 85 with oral cavity squamous cell carcinoma.

CDR3 coding DNA: TGTGCCAGCAGCTTCGTGGACAGGGCCCACCACGAGCAGTACTTC. Translation gives CASSFVDRAHHEQYF. The chain uses TRBV7-2 and TRBJ2-7; TRBD1 matches at 8 bases. The CDR3 runs 15 residues. With 3 bases clipped from V and 5 bases from J, the junction kept 9 bases outside the gene matches. Germline CDR1 reads SGHTA; CDR2 reads FQGNSA.

CDR3 sequence reads: CASSLYRDRSSDTQYF. The DNA for the CDR3 is TGCGCCAGCAGCTTGTATAGGGACAGGTCTTCAGATACGCAGTATTTT. The V call is TRBV5-1, the J call TRBJ2-3; 8 nucleotides align to TRBD1. This CDR3 comprises 16 residues. V lost 1 base to trimming and J lost 4 bases; unmatched junction nucleotides: 8. Germline CDR1 and CDR2: SGHRS and YFSETQ.

V gene TRBV7-9 combines with J gene TRBJ1-4, with D possibly matching TRBD1 (5 bases). Looked up from germline, CDR1 is SEHNR and CDR2 is FQNEAQ (reference sequence). The CDR3 has 13 amino acids. The V end lost 2 bases, the J end lost 12 bases, and 13 bases lay between the germline ends. This CDR3 reads CASSLTGTPELFF. DNA for the CDR3: TGTGCCAGCAGCTTAACAGGAACGCCTGAACTGTTTTTT.

The chain recombines TRBV19 with TRBJ1-6, with a tentative D call TRBD1 (5 bases). The V and J ends lost 6 bases and 3 bases respectively, with 12 bases between them. The length of the CDR3 is 15 residues. CDR1 is LNHDA, CDR2 SQIVND, per germline (reference sequence). For the CDR3, the DNA is TGTGCCAGTAGACTCAGGGATGTCTATAATTCACCCCTCCACTTT. It specifies CASRLRDVYNSPLHF.

The chain has TRBV5-4 and TRBJ2-5; 8 bases align to TRBD1. The length of the CDR3 is 14 residues. V lost 4 bases to trimming and J lost 3 bases; unmatched junction nucleotides: 5. The germline V gene has CDR1 SGHNT and CDR2 YYREEE (reference sequence). CDR3: CASSRTGGEETQYF. The CDR3, as DNA: TGTGCCAGCAGCCGTACAGGGGGAGAAGAGACCCAGTACTTC.

The chain couples TRBV6-1 to TRBJ1-5; TRBD1 might be the D (5 bases). V lost 2 bases and J 3 bases, leaving 11 bases between the germline ends. CDR1 MNHNS and CDR2 SASEGT come from the germline V gene. CDR3 length: 15 residues. The CDR3: CASSEPGRHNQPQHF. The DNA of the CDR3 is TGTGCCAGCAGTGAACCAGGGCGACACAATCAGCCCCAGCATTTT.

This chain connects TRBV7-9 to TRBJ1-2; D possibly corresponds to TRBD1 (6 bases). V was clipped by 5 bases and J by 8 bases, with 12 bases between them. Germline-derived CDR1 and CDR2 are SEHNR and FQNEAQ (reference sequence). The length of the CDR3 is 12 residues. The CDR3 DNA follows: TGTGCCAGCAGCCCTGGGAGGGGGGGCTACACCTTC. Translation: CASSPGRGGYTF.

The V gene is TRBV7-8, the J gene TRBJ2-1; perhaps TRBD1 as D (6 bases). The V gene's germline CDR1 is SGHVS and CDR2 FQNEAQ. The CDR3 spans 16 residues. The V gene lost 5 bases and the J gene lost 3 bases, with 17 bases spanning the gap. In nucleotides, the CDR3 is TGTGCCAGCAGCGACTATGAACAGGGCTACTACAATGAGCAGTTCTTC. This translates into CASSDYEQGYYNEQFF.

This clone was counted only a few times. The V call is TRBV7-9, the J call TRBJ2-3; the D gene is possibly TRBD1 (6 bases). V was cut by 4 bases and J by 1 base, with 15 bases left in between. Germline V lookup: CDR1 SEHNR, CDR2 FQNEAQ (reference sequence). CDR3 length: 16 amino acids. CDR3 protein: CASSSRQDRGTDTQYF. In DNA, the CDR3 is TGTGCCAGCAGCTCGCGGCAGGACAGAGGCACAGATACGCAGTATTTT. Together with reference TRBV7-9 and TRBJ2-3, the CDR3 gives the full variable domain: DTGVSQNPRHKITKRGQNVTFRCDPISEHNRLYWYRQTLGQGPEFLTYFQNEAQLEKSRLLSDRFSAERPKGSFSTLEIQRTEQGDSAMYLCASSSRQDRGTDTQYFGPGTRLTVL.

This clone was recorded a few times. This rearrangement joins TRBV27 to TRBJ1-2; 9 positions agree with TRBD1. The CDR3 consists of 13 residues. The junction had 4 bases not matched to a gene; V was cut back by 5 bases and J by 6 bases. The V gene's germline CDR1 is MNHEY and CDR2 SMNVEV (reference sequence). CDR3 residues: CASSQGQGDGYTF. The CDR3 nucleotides are TGTGCCAGCAGTCAGGGACAGGGCGATGGCTACACCTTC.

The chain uses TRBV5-4 and TRBJ2-3; possibly TRBD2 for D (6 bases). Germline V lookup: CDR1 SGHNT, CDR2 YYREEE (reference sequence). This CDR3 is built from 14 residues. The V end lost 4 bases, the J end lost 6 bases, and 15 bases lay between the germline ends. Here the CDR3 DNA reads TGTGCCAGCAGCCAGCGGACTAATCCGGATACGCAGTATTTT. As protein: CASSQRTNPDTQYF.

V gene TRBV6-6 combines with J gene TRBJ2-1, with D hard to call. Per germline, CDR1 MNHNY and CDR2 SVGAGI (reference sequence). The CDR3 extends over 11 amino acids. V lost 8 bases to trimming and J lost 3 bases, with 5 bases between them. CDR3 residues: CASRRYNEQFF. CDR3 bases: TGTGCCAGCCGGCGCTACAATGAGCAGTTCTTC.

The rearrangement joins TRBV15 to TRBJ1-1; D uncertain. CDR1 LNHNV and CDR2 YYDKDF come from the germline V gene (reference sequence). V lost 1 base and J 1 base, leaving 7 bases between the germline ends. This CDR3 is 14 amino acids long. The CDR3 DNA sequence: TGTGCCACCAGCAGAGGGAGGAGGAACACTGAAGCTTTCTTT. Translating it yields CATSRGRRNTEAFF.

The CDR3: CASSLRRRAFF. The CDR3 DNA follows: TGTGCCAGCAGCTTGAGACGGAGGGCTTTCTTT. The chain uses TRBV13 and TRBJ1-1, with D hard to call. CDR3 size: 11 residues. Germline CDR1 reads PRHDT; CDR2 reads FYEKMQ (reference sequence). V was cut by 3 bases and J by 11 bases, with 10 bases left in between.